This T cell receptor (beta chain) was retrieved from a study of Graves' ophthalmopathy and Graves' hyperthyroidism. Amplification of TCR beta CDR3 regions used RNA transcripts. HTBI primers served in a first-round RT-PCR, which a second-round multiplex PCR followed. TCRdb used MiXCR to reprocess the multiplex PCR reads, holding one entry per CDR3 protein. The data hold around 590,000 distinct CDR3 sequences, with 35% to 45% observed a single time. The length of the CDR3 is 13 residues. CDR1 SGHTS and CDR2 YDEGEE come from the germline V gene. Trimming pared 1 base from V and 8 bases from J, leaving 12 bases between. This clonotype was seen repeatedly, ten times or more. Its target is not known. Study-wide points: With more than 60% sensitivity and approximately 73% specificity, the model predicted ophthalmopathy progression.

The receptor's source is an adult man with Graves' hyperthyroidism. V usage is TRBV5-8 and J usage is TRBJ1-2; weak D call: TRBD1 (5 bases). Sequenced input: peripheral blood or thyroid tissue (not recorded which). The chain's CDR3 is CASSLQGPSGYTF. CDR3 nucleotides: TGTGCCAGCAGCTTGCAGGGCCCCTCAGGCTACACCTTC. Full variable domain (remainder filled in from reference TRBV5-8 and TRBJ1-2): EAGVTQSPTHLIKTRGQQATLRCSPISGHTSVYWYQQALGLGLQFLLWYDEGEERNRGNFPPRFSGRQFPNYSSELNVNALELEDSALYLCASSLQGPSGYTFGSGTRLTVV.